The next 8 T cell receptor beta chains were all read from a single sample in a study of tumor-infiltrating lymphocytes in localized non-small cell lung cancer. Assay: immunoSEQ multiplex PCR; the TCRdb copy retains only in-frame clones and omits some. This table has 13,000 or so clones, approximately 84% appearing once. Sequencing was carried out using lung tumor tissue. These receptors all come from a human donor with non-small cell lung cancer.

This clone was seen just once. Other nucleotide sequences from this sample produce the same CDR3. J is TRBJ1-3 and V is TRBV5-6, with 8 bases that match TRBD1. This CDR3 contains 15 residues. V dropped 4 bases and J dropped 2; count of bases not matched to a gene: 5. Germline V gene sequence: CDR1 SGHDT, CDR2 YYEEEE. CDR3 protein: CASSPTGGTGNTIYF. The DNA of the CDR3 is TGTGCCAGCAGCCCCACAGGGGGAACTGGAAACACCATATATTTT.

The chain joins TRBV5-1 to TRBJ1-6; weak D call: TRBD1 (6 bases). The V gene lost 0 bases and the J gene lost 7 bases, with 17 bases spanning the gap. This CDR3 is built from 17 residues. Germline assignment: CDR1 SGHRS and CDR2 YFSETQ. DNA for the CDR3: TGCGCCAGCAGCTTGGGAGCCATAGGGGGGGGAAATTCACCCCTCCACTTT. Translating gives CASSLGAIGGGNSPLHF.

The chain links TRBV4-3 to TRBJ1-1; D is unclear. Trimming took 0 bases from V and 7 from J, leaving 12 bases between them. From germline, CDR1 is LGHNA and CDR2 YSLEER. This CDR3 is built from 14 residues. CDR3 residues: CASSQDSAGSEAFF. CDR3 nucleotides: TGCGCCAGCAGCCAAGATTCGGCAGGTAGTGAAGCTTTCTTT.

This sequence joins TRBV5-6 and TRBJ1-1; the D is unclear. There are 14 residues in the CDR3. The germline V and J ends were trimmed by 2 bases and 2 bases, with 10 bases remaining between them. Germline V gene lookup returns CDR1 SGHDT and CDR2 YYEEEE. The CDR3 reads CASSFRSSNTEAFF. In DNA form, the CDR3 reads TGTGCCAGCAGCTTCAGGAGCTCAAACACTGAAGCTTTCTTT.

This clone was counted only a few times. The V and J genes are TRBV7-2 and TRBJ1-1; the D is unclear. The CDR3 is 15 amino acids. Germline CDR1 SGHTA, CDR2 FQGNSA. Trimming stripped 0 bases from V and 0 bases from J, with 8 bases between. The CDR3, as DNA: TGTGCCAGCAGCTTAGCGTCGGGGATGAACACTGAAGCTTTCTTT. Protein: CASSLASGMNTEAFF.

The chain uses TRBV9 and TRBJ2-3, with a weak D call TRBD2 (5 bases). V lost 0 bases and J 1 base, leaving 15 bases between the germline ends. The CDR3 spans 17 residues. CDR1 is SGDLS, CDR2 YYNGEE, per germline. CDR3 in DNA: TGTGCCAGCAGCGTAGGAATGGACGGCGGGCGCACAGATACGCAGTATTTT. Protein sequence: CASSVGMDGGRTDTQYF.

This clone has only one observation. V usage is TRBV29-1 and J usage is TRBJ1-2; no reliable D call. Germline V gene sequence: CDR1 SQVTM, CDR2 ANQGSEA. This CDR3 region has 13 residues. Between the trimmed V and J ends, which lost 2 bases and 8 bases, there was a span of 15 bases. The CDR3 DNA follows: TGCAGCGTTGAAAAGAAGGGTCTAGGGGGCTACACCTTC. Translating it yields CSVEKKGLGGYTF.

The V and J genes are TRBV6-1 and TRBJ2-1; tentatively, D is TRBD1 (5 bases). Germline V CDR1 and CDR2: MNHNS, SASEGT. The ends were cut back, 5 bases at V and 5 bases at J, with 16 bases in the middle. CDR3 size: 15 residues. The CDR3 sequence is CASSHRSGTHNEQFF. The CDR3 bases are TGTGCCAGCAGTCACAGGAGTGGAACTCACAATGAGCAGTTCTTC.